Listed here are 21 T cell receptor beta chains from one sample, sequenced in a study of blood T cell repertoires in COVID-19. Sequenced by immunoSEQ multiplex PCR; TCRdb stores in-frame clones only, minus some. The sample has 65,000 or so clones, just under 85% seen once. The sequencing sample was made of peripheral blood. Receptors were obtained from a man between 60 and 75 years old with acute or convalescent COVID-19.

This clone was seen once. V gene TRBV19 combines with J gene TRBJ1-1; 10 nucleotides match TRBD1. Germline CDR1 is LNHDA and CDR2 is SQIVND (reference sequence). The V gene end was trimmed by 5 bases and the J gene end by 5 bases; junction bases not matched to a gene: 5. The CDR3 has 14 residues. The CDR3, as DNA: TGTGCCAGTAGTCAAGGGACAGGGGAAACTGAAGCTTTCTTT. Translated: CASSQGTGETEAFF.

The chain uses TRBV7-2 and TRBJ2-1; D is undetermined. Germline CDR1 and CDR2: SGHTA and FQGNSA. This CDR3 is 15 amino acids long. V shed 0 bases and J shed 7 bases, with 13 bases lying between them. Written as DNA, the CDR3 is TGTGCCAGCAGCTTAGCGGCCCCAAACGGGAATGAGCAGTTCTTC. It translates to CASSLAAPNGNEQFF.

This sequence joins TRBV15 and TRBJ2-7; unclear D gene. V was trimmed by 5 bases and J by 0 bases, leaving 8 bases between them. The CDR3 covers 13 residues. CDR1 is LNHNV and CDR2 is YYDKDF in the germline V gene (reference sequence). The CDR3 here is CATSVSSSYEQYF. The CDR3 coding sequence is TGTGCCACCAGCGTATCGTCCTCCTACGAGCAGTACTTC.

The CDR3 loop is CASSIGGVDNEQFF. The DNA of the CDR3 is TGTGCCAGTAGTATAGGAGGAGTGGACAATGAGCAGTTCTTC. The V and J genes are TRBV19 and TRBJ2-1; D is unclear. The CDR3 consists of 14 residues. V was cut by 1 base and J by 5 bases, with 9 bases left in between. CDR1 is LNHDA, CDR2 SQIVND, per germline (reference sequence).

V and J are TRBV5-1 and TRBJ2-7, with TRBD2 matching over 11 bases. This CDR3 contains 14 residues. The germline V gene has CDR1 SGHRS and CDR2 YFSETQ. The ends lost 4 bases at V and 3 bases at J; junction bases unmatched: 3. The CDR3 here is CASSLTSGVYEQYF. The CDR3 DNA reads TGCGCCAGCAGCCTGACTAGCGGGGTCTACGAGCAGTACTTC.

The rearrangement links TRBV25-1 to TRBJ1-2, with D unclear. CDR3 length: 12 amino acids. Germline V gene sequence: CDR1 MGHDK, CDR2 SYGVNS. The ends were cut back, 8 bases at V and 4 bases at J, with 11 bases in the middle. The CDR3 sequence: CASLEGPYGYTF. As DNA, the CDR3 is TGTGCCAGCCTTGAGGGTCCCTATGGCTACACCTTC.

This clone has just a few counts. CDR3 loop: CASSFDRDPFFDTQYF. DNA of the CDR3: TGTGCCAGCAGCTTTGACAGGGATCCTTTCTTCGATACGCAGTATTTT. The chain uses TRBV5-4 and TRBJ2-3, with 7 bases lining up with TRBD1. V lost 2 bases and J lost 6; bases outside the gene matches: 12. Per germline, CDR1 SGHNT and CDR2 YYREEE (reference sequence). The CDR3 is 16 residues long.

This clone showed up many times. The J gene is TRBJ1-6, the V gene TRBV24-1; a possible D gene is TRBD1 (5 bases). The CDR3 runs to 14 residues. The V gene lost 10 bases and the J gene lost 10 bases, with 19 bases spanning the gap. CDR1 and CDR2 from the germline V gene are KGHDR and SFDVKD. CDR3 in amino acids: CATRGKGSSSPLHF. In DNA, the CDR3 is TGTGCCACTAGGGGCAAAGGTTCGAGCTCACCCCTCCACTTT.

The V gene is TRBV6-5, the J gene TRBJ2-5, with D possibly being TRBD1 (6 bases). Germline assignment: CDR1 MNHEY and CDR2 SVGAGI. The CDR3 sequence is 15 residues long. V gave up 5 bases and J gave up 4 bases, with 17 bases separating them. The CDR3 nucleotides read TGTGCCAGCAGTCCCCGACAGGCTGGTCGAGAGACCCAGTACTTC. This gives the protein CASSPRQAGRETQYF.

This clone is a singleton in its sample. This chain joins TRBV5-1 and TRBJ2-3; maybe TRBD2 (6 bases). The CDR3 runs to 15 residues. V shed 2 bases and J shed 2 bases, with 12 bases lying between them. Per the germline V gene, CDR1 is SGHRS and CDR2 is YFSETQ. The CDR3, as DNA: TGCGCCAGCAGCTTCCTAGCGACACCCACAGATACGCAGTATTTT. Its protein is CASSFLATPTDTQYF.

The chain is built from TRBV20-1 and TRBJ2-7; 7 bases match TRBD1. Trimming at V came to 3 bases and at J to 2 bases, leaving 13 bases not matched to a gene. The CDR3 loop spans 16 amino acids. Germline assignment: CDR1 DFQATT and CDR2 SNEGSKA (reference sequence). The CDR3 sequence: CSASLRETGKTYEQYF. The CDR3 region has the DNA TGCAGTGCTAGTCTTAGGGAGACAGGGAAGACCTACGAGCAGTACTTC.

This sequence joins TRBV9 and TRBJ1-2; maybe TRBD1 (5 bases). Germline V gene sequence: CDR1 SGDLS, CDR2 YYNGEE. Trimming removed 4 bases at V and 8 bases at J, with 18 bases between. The CDR3 totals 14 residues. CDR3 sequence reads: CASSPGDGARGYTF. The CDR3 coding sequence is TGTGCCAGCAGCCCTGGGGATGGGGCACGGGGCTACACCTTC.

The rearrangement links TRBV5-4 to TRBJ2-1, with 9 bases aligning to TRBD1. Losses at the gene ends were 0 bases for V and 7 bases for J; bases not matched to a gene: 5. This CDR3 region has 15 residues. Germline V gives CDR1 SGHNT, CDR2 YYREEE (reference sequence). The CDR3 coding sequence is TGTGCCAGCAGCTTGGCCGGACAGGGGAGTAATGAGCAGTTCTTC. The encoded protein is CASSLAGQGSNEQFF.

The chain has TRBV6-5 and TRBJ1-3; D remains unclear. The CDR3 runs 11 residues. Germline-derived CDR1 and CDR2 are MNHEY and SVGAGI. The V gene lost 8 bases and the J gene lost 1 base, with 3 bases spanning the gap. The chain's CDR3 is CASRSGNTIYF. CDR3 sequence (DNA): TGTGCCAGCCGGTCTGGAAACACCATATATTTT.

The V and J genes are TRBV10-2 and TRBJ1-1; 7 bases map to TRBD1. With V trimmed by 3 bases and J by 8 bases, 9 bases remained unmatched. The CDR3 has 14 residues. Germline V gene lookup returns CDR1 WSHSY and CDR2 SAAADI. The CDR3 DNA reads TGCGCCAGCAGTGAAAGTGCGACAGGGAGGGAAGCTTTCTTT. This translates into CASSESATGREAFF.

The genes are TRBV11-2 and TRBJ1-6; 7 nucleotides line up with TRBD1. The CDR3 length is 14 residues. J was trimmed by 6 bases and V by 6 bases; bases with no gene match: 5. Germline values: CDR1 SGHAT, CDR2 FQNNGV. The CDR3 protein is CASRRDSLNSPLHF. In DNA, the CDR3 is TGTGCCAGCAGACGGGACAGCCTTAATTCACCCCTCCACTTT.

V usage is TRBV7-2 and J usage is TRBJ1-2, with TRBD1 identical over 7 bases. The germline CDR1 and CDR2 sequences are SGHTA and FQGNSA. V lost 5 bases to trimming and J lost 7 bases; unmatched junction nucleotides: 10. The CDR3 sequence is 14 residues long. The CDR3 DNA follows: TGTGCCAGCAGCCAGACAGGGAACTGGGGTGGCTACACCTTC. The encoded protein is CASSQTGNWGGYTF.

The chain has TRBV3-1 (or the pseudogene TRBV3-2) and TRBJ2-3; weak D call: TRBD2 (5 bases). The V gene lost 2 bases and the J gene lost 1 base, with 13 bases spanning the gap. This CDR3 is built from 16 residues. Germline-derived CDR1 and CDR2 are LGHDT and YNNKEL (reference sequence). DNA of the CDR3: TGTGCCAGCAGCCAACCGGAGCGGCCCTGCACAGATACGCAGTATTTT. Encoded protein: CASSQPERPCTDTQYF.

J is TRBJ2-3 and V is TRBV4-1; TRBD1 is a possible D gene (5 bases). The CDR3 has 17 amino acids. CDR1 and CDR2 (germline): MGHRA, YSYEKL. Trimming took 4 bases from V and 0 from J, leaving 17 bases between them. CDR3 amino acids: CASSLGPTGRSTDTQYF. The CDR3 coding sequence is TGCGCCAGCAGCCTTGGTCCCACAGGACGTAGCACAGATACGCAGTATTTT.

The chain joins TRBV11-2 to TRBJ1-1; 8 nucleotides agree with TRBD1. The CDR3 loop spans 18 amino acids. Germline loops: CDR1 SGHAT, CDR2 FQNNGV. J was trimmed by 0 bases and V by 1 base; bases with no gene match: 10. CDR3 amino acids: CASSLAQGGVRMNTEAFF. The CDR3 DNA sequence: TGTGCCAGCAGCTTAGCACAGGGGGGAGTTAGGATGAACACTGAAGCTTTCTTT.

V is TRBV6-4 and J is TRBJ2-2; possible D gene TRBD1, 6 bases. Germline CDR1 and CDR2: MRHNA and SNTAGT. V was pared by 4 bases and J by 5 bases, with 11 bases between. The CDR3 loop spans 14 amino acids. CDR3 DNA sequence: TGTGCCAGCAGTGGGACAGCTCCTACCGGGGAGCTGTTTTTT. It codes for CASSGTAPTGELFF.